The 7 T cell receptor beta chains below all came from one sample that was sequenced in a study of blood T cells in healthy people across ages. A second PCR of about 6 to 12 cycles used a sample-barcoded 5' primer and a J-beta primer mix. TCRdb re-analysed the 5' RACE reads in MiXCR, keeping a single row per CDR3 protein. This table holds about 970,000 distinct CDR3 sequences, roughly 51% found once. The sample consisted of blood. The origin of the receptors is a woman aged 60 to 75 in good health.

CDR3 residues: CASRPGTGYGYTF. The CDR3 DNA follows: TGCGCCAGCAGACCCGGGACAGGGTATGGCTACACCTTC. The chain has TRBV4-3 and TRBJ1-2, with TRBD1 matching over 9 bases. This CDR3 spans 13 amino acids. CDR1 and CDR2 from the germline V gene are LGHNA and YSLEER. The ends lost 6 bases at V and 5 bases at J; junction bases unmatched: 4.

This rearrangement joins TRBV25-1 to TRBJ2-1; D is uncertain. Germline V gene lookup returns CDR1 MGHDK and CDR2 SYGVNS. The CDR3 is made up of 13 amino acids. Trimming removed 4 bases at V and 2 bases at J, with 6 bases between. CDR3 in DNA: TGTGCCAGCAGTGTAATGACCTACAATGAGCAGTTCTTC. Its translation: CASSVMTYNEQFF.

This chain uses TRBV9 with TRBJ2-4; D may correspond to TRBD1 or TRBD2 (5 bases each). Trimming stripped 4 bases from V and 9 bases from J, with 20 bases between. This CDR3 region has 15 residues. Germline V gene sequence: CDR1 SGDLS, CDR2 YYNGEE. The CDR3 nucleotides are TGTGCCAGCAGCCCCCAGCGGCAGGGTTTTGGCATTCAGTACTTC. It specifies CASSPQRQGFGIQYF.

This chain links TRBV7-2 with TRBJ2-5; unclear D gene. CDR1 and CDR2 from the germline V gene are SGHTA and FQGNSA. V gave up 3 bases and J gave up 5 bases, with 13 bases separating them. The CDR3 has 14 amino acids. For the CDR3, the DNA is TGTGCCAGCAGCTTCCCAGCCCTCGGGGAGACCCAGTACTTC. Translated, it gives CASSFPALGETQYF.

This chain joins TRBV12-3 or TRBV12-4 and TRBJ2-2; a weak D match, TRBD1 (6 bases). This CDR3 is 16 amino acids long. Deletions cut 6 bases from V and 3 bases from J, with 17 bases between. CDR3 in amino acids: CASSRADSVYTGELFF. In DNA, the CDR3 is TGTGCCAGCAGCCGCGCGGACAGCGTCTACACCGGGGAGCTGTTTTTT.

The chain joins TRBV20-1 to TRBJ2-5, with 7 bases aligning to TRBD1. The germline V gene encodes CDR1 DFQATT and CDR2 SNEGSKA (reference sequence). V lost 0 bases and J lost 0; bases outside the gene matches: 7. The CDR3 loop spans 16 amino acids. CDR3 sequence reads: CSARDLRGQYQETQYF. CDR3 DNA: TGCAGTGCTAGAGATTTGAGGGGGCAGTACCAAGAGACCCAGTACTTC.

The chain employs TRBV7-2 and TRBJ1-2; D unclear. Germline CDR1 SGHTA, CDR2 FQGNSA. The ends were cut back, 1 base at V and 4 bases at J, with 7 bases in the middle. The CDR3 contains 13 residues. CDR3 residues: CASSLVEGYGYTF. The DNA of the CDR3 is TGTGCCAGCAGCTTAGTGGAGGGCTATGGCTACACCTTC.